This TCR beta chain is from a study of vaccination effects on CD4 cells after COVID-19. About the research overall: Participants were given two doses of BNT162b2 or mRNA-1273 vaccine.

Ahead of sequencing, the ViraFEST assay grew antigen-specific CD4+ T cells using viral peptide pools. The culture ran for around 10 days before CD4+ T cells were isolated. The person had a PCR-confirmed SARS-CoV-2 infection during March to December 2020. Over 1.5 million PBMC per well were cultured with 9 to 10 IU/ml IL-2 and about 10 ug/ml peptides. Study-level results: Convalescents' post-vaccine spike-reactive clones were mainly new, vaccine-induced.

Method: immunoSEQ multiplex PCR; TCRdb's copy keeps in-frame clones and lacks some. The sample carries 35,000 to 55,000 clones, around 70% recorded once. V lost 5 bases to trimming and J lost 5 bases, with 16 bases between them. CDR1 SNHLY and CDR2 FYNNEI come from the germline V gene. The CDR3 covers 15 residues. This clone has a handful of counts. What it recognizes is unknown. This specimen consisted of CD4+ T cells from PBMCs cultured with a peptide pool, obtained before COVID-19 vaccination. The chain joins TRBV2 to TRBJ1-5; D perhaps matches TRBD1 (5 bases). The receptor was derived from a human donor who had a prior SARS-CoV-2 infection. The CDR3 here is CASSPGGSGYQPQHF. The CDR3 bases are TGTGCCAGCAGTCCTGGGGGGAGCGGGTATCAGCCCCAGCATTTT.